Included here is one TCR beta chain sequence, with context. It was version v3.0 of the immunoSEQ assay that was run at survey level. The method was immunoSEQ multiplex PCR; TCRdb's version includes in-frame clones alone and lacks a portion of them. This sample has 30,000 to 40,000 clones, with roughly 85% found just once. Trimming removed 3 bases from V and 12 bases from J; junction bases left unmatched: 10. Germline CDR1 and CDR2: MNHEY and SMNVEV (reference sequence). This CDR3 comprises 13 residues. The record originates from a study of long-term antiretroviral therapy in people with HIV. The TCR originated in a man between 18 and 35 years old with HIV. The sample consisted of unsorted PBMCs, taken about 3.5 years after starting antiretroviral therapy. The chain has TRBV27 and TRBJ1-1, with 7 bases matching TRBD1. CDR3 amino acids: CASSFAQGGTTFF. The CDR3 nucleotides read TGTGCCAGCAGTTTTGCCCAGGGGGGTACAACTTTCTTT.